These 21 T cell receptor beta chains were sequenced from one sample in a study of blood T cell repertoires in COVID-19. Some clones are missing from TCRdb's copy, which holds only in-frame ones; the method was immunoSEQ multiplex PCR. The table has 190,000 or so clones, 85% to 90% seen once; the top ten hold about 0.96%. Sequencing was performed on peripheral blood. The receptors originated from a young woman who had recovered from COVID-19.

The sample holds one count of this clone. The CDR3 bases are TGTGCCAGCACCCCGCCCGGGGGAAAGTCCTACAATGAGCAGTTCTTC. Translated: CASTPPGGKSYNEQFF. The chain employs TRBV9 and TRBJ2-1; perhaps TRBD2 as D (6 bases). This CDR3 has 16 amino acids. The V and J ends lost 6 bases and 1 base respectively, with 17 bases between them. The V gene's germline CDR1 is SGDLS and CDR2 YYNGEE.

This clone has only one observation. The chain joins TRBV2 to TRBJ2-4, with TRBD2 identical over 8 bases. V was pared by 1 base and J by 1 base, with 15 bases of the junction left unmatched. The germline V gene encodes CDR1 SNHLY and CDR2 FYNNEI. The CDR3 covers 20 residues. Here the CDR3 reads CASSEVGLAGRGRAKNIQYF. As DNA, the CDR3 is TGTGCCAGCAGTGAAGTTGGGCTAGCGGGCCGCGGGAGGGCCAAAAACATTCAGTACTTC.

The chain joins TRBV4-1 to TRBJ1-2; D might be TRBD1 (5 bases). The V end lost 5 bases, the J end lost 4 bases, and 14 bases lay between the germline ends. The germline V gene encodes CDR1 MGHRA and CDR2 YSYEKL. The CDR3 sequence is 14 residues long. As DNA, the CDR3 is TGCGCCAGCAGCGTTCAGGGTTCCGGCTATGGCTACACCTTC. Protein: CASSVQGSGYGYTF.

This rearrangement joins TRBV4-1 to TRBJ1-3; D perhaps matches TRBD1 (6 bases). Germline CDR1 reads MGHRA; CDR2 reads YSYEKL. Deletions cut 4 bases from V and 4 bases from J, with 20 bases between. The CDR3 has 17 amino acids. CDR3 amino acids: CASSPRPLDSAGNTIYF. For the CDR3, the DNA is TGCGCCAGCAGCCCCCGCCCGCTGGACAGTGCCGGAAACACCATATATTTT.

The chain couples TRBV7-9 to TRBJ2-5; no reliable D call. The CDR3 length is 12 residues. Germline CDR1 is SEHNR and CDR2 is FQNEAQ (reference sequence). With 2 bases removed from V and 5 bases from J, the gap between germline ends came to 6 bases. CDR3 region: CASSLSSETQYF. In DNA form, the CDR3 reads TGTGCCAGCAGCTTATCTTCGGAGACCCAGTACTTC.

The CDR3 sequence is CATSDSWASGGYNEQFF. The CDR3 DNA sequence: TGTGCCACCAGTGATTCTTGGGCTAGCGGGGGTTACAATGAGCAGTTCTTC. The chain combines TRBV24-1 with TRBJ2-1; 10 positions agree with TRBD2. Germline CDR1 KGHDR, CDR2 SFDVKD. The CDR3 covers 17 residues. The V segment lost 2 bases and the J segment 4 bases; nucleotides outside the gene matches: 7.

The chain recombines TRBV6-1 with TRBJ1-1; 9 positions match TRBD1. Germline V gene lookup returns CDR1 MNHNS and CDR2 SASEGT. Trimming at V came to 3 bases and at J to 0 bases, leaving 5 bases not matched to a gene. The CDR3 is 16 amino acids. CDR3 nucleotides: TGTGCCAGCAGTGATCATGGACAGGGGATGAACACTGAAGCTTTCTTT. This translates into CASSDHGQGMNTEAFF.

The rearrangement links TRBV6-2 or TRBV6-3 to TRBJ2-7, with TRBD2 identical over 10 bases. The V gene end was trimmed by 5 bases and the J gene end by 4 bases; junction bases not matched to a gene: 8. Germline assignment: CDR1 MNHEY and CDR2 SVGEGT. The CDR3 covers 15 residues. The CDR3 sequence: CASSVGLAVAYEQYV. For the CDR3, the DNA is TGTGCCAGCAGTGTAGGACTAGCGGTTGCTTACGAGCAGTACGTC.

The CDR3 bases are TGTGCCAGCAGTTGGGGCTACTACAATGAGCAGTTCTTC. Translated, it gives CASSWGYYNEQFF. V usage is TRBV2 and J usage is TRBJ2-1; a weak D match, TRBD1 (5 bases). Germline V gene data show CDR1 as SNHLY and CDR2 as FYNNEI. This CDR3 has 13 amino acids. The V and J ends lost 5 bases and 3 bases respectively, with 8 bases between them. Drawing the rest from reference TRBV2 and TRBJ2-1, the complete variable domain is EPEVTQTPSHQVTQMGQEVILRCVPISNHLYFYWYRQILGQKVEFLVSFYNNEISEKSEIFDDQFSVERPDGSNFTLKIRSTKLEDSAMYFCASSWGYYNEQFFGPGTRLTVL.

The chain couples TRBV3-1 (or the pseudogene TRBV3-2) to TRBJ2-2, with 12 nucleotides matching TRBD2. V lost 5 bases, J lost 8 bases, and 9 bases stayed unmatched. Germline lookup yields CDR1 LGHDT and CDR2 YNNKEL (reference sequence). The CDR3 has 16 amino acids. The CDR3 coding sequence is TGTGCCAGCAGCACATCACTAGCGGGGGGAACGGGGGAGCTGTTTTTT. Protein sequence: CASSTSLAGGTGELFF.

The rearrangement joins TRBV7-9 to TRBJ2-2; D perhaps matches TRBD2 (6 bases). V gave up 6 bases and J gave up 8 bases, with 16 bases separating them. This CDR3 has 14 residues. The germline gives CDR1 SEHNR, CDR2 FQNEAQ (reference sequence). The CDR3 spells CASRTAGAGGELFF. The DNA of the CDR3 is TGTGCCAGCAGGACAGCGGGTGCCGGAGGGGAGCTGTTTTTT.

CDR3 amino acids: CASSQRRLSTDTQYF. As DNA, the CDR3 is TGTGCCAGCAGCCAAAGGAGACTCAGCACAGATACGCAGTATTTT. V usage is TRBV14 and J usage is TRBJ2-3, with D unclear. V gave up 2 bases and J gave up 0 bases, with 9 bases separating them. The germline CDR1 and CDR2 sequences are SGHDN and FVKESK. The CDR3 consists of 15 residues.

This clone was observed a single time. The J gene is TRBJ1-5, the V gene TRBV2, with 11 bases lining up with TRBD1. The V gene's germline CDR1 is SNHLY and CDR2 FYNNEI. The CDR3 is 15 amino acids. Trimming at V came to 7 bases and at J to 3 bases, leaving 5 bases not matched to a gene. The DNA for the CDR3 is TGTGCCAGCACCGCGGACAGGGGGCCCAATCAGCCCCAGCATTTT. This encodes CASTADRGPNQPQHF. The full variable domain, its missing parts supplied by reference TRBV2 and TRBJ1-5, is EPEVTQTPSHQVTQMGQEVILRCVPISNHLYFYWYRQILGQKVEFLVSFYNNEISEKSEIFDDQFSVERPDGSNFTLKIRSTKLEDSAMYFCASTADRGPNQPQHFGDGTRLSIL.

The CDR3 DNA is TGTGCCAGCAGTGATTTTAGTGCGGGGAAAGCTTTCTTT. Translated: CASSDFSAGKAFF. V usage is TRBV6-1 and J usage is TRBJ1-1; D ambiguous. Between the trimmed V and J ends, which lost 3 bases and 9 bases, there was a span of 14 bases. The CDR3 length is 13 residues. Per the germline V gene, CDR1 is MNHNS and CDR2 is SASEGT.

The chain recombines TRBV7-2 with TRBJ2-1; D remains unclear. This CDR3 spans 11 amino acids. The V end lost 6 bases, the J end lost 11 bases, and 11 bases lay between the germline ends. Germline assignment: CDR1 SGHTA and CDR2 FQGNSA. The DNA of the CDR3 is TGTGCCAGCAGTCAGAGACTGAAGCAGTTCTTC. Protein sequence: CASSQRLKQFF. Together with reference TRBV7-2 and TRBJ2-1, the CDR3 gives the full variable domain: GAGVSQSPSNKVTEKGKDVELRCDPISGHTALYWYRQSLGQGLEFLIYFQGNSAPDKSGLPSDRFSAERTGGSVSTLTIQRTQQEDSAVYLCASSQRLKQFFGPGTRLTVL.

The rearrangement joins TRBV10-3 to TRBJ2-3, with 15 bases that match TRBD2. Germline CDR1 ENHRY, CDR2 SYGVKD. The CDR3 loop spans 16 amino acids. V was pared by 4 bases and J by 5 bases, with 4 bases of the junction left unmatched. CDR3 sequence: CAISGTSGGAGDTQYF. CDR3 sequence (DNA): TGTGCCATCAGTGGGACTAGCGGGGGGGCCGGAGATACGCAGTATTTT.

The table lists this clone with a count of one. The CDR3 coding sequence is TGTGCCAGTCTGCCGGGACAGGACGTTGGGCCCCAGCATTTT. Translating it yields CASLPGQDVGPQHF. The gene calls are TRBV19 and TRBJ1-5; TRBD1 aligns across 8 bases. Germline CDR1 reads LNHDA; CDR2 reads SQIVND (reference sequence). The ends lost 8 bases at V and 9 bases at J; junction bases unmatched: 12. The length of the CDR3 is 14 residues.

The V call is TRBV25-1, the J call TRBJ1-1; tentative D call: TRBD1 (6 bases). The CDR3 runs to 14 residues. The V gene's germline CDR1 is MGHDK and CDR2 SYGVNS. The ends were cut back, 5 bases at V and 4 bases at J, with 14 bases in the middle. This CDR3 reads CASSLARGGTEAFF. In DNA, the CDR3 is TGTGCCAGCAGTCTCGCGAGAGGGGGCACTGAAGCTTTCTTT.

For this clone: The same CDR3 can be traced to other DNA sequences in this sample. The rearrangement uses TRBV11-2 and TRBJ1-2, with D possibly being TRBD1 (6 bases). The germline V gene has CDR1 SGHAT and CDR2 FQNNGV. The V end was cut by 5 bases, the J end by 6 bases, with 10 bases between. The CDR3 contains 12 residues. The CDR3 loop is CASSLQGNGYTF. For the CDR3, the DNA is TGTGCCAGCAGCCTACAGGGAAATGGCTACACCTTC.

This chain connects TRBV13 to TRBJ2-7; 8 nucleotides agree with TRBD1. In germline, CDR1 is PRHDT, CDR2 FYEKMQ (reference sequence). The junction had 6 bases not matched to a gene; V was cut back by 4 bases and J by 1 base. The CDR3 contains 15 residues. The CDR3 nucleotides are TGTGCCAGCAGCTGGGGGACAGGTACTTCCTACGAGCAGTACTTC. Protein: CASSWGTGTSYEQYF.

This clone was found a few times. V usage is TRBV28 and J usage is TRBJ2-1; 15 positions match TRBD2. CDR1 MDHEN and CDR2 SYDVKM come from the germline V gene. The junction had 9 bases not matched to a gene; V was cut back by 6 bases and J by 6 bases. The CDR3 is 17 amino acids. CDR3 coding DNA: TGTGCCAGCAGGACGTTAGGACTAGCGGGAGGGCCCAATGAGCAGTTCTTC. Protein product: CASRTLGLAGGPNEQFF.